This T cell receptor (beta chain) was retrieved from a study of cytomegalovirus exposure and HLA in healthy donors. Trimming pared 6 bases from V and 5 bases from J, leaving 10 bases between. CDR1 and CDR2 from the germline V gene are SNHLY and FYNNEI. CDR3 length equals 12 residues. This clone was seen once. Use of 60 Vbeta and 13 Jbeta primers characterized the PCR. Authors' data handling: Later, an analysis found some 80 million unique TCR beta chains, and 9.5 million to 12 million of these were shared. Sequenced by immunoSEQ multiplex PCR; TCRdb stores in-frame clones only, minus some. The D gene and trimming were derived from the DNA, and the V and J assignments and clone size from that table. The profile shows some 160,000 clones, approximately 81% of them singletons.

The J gene is TRBJ1-1, the V gene TRBV2; no firm D call. This sequence was found in a man aged 30 to 39 in good health and CMV-seropositive. Sequenced: PBMCs. CDR3 region: CASRRVTTEAFF. CDR3 in DNA: TGTGCCAGCAGGCGGGTTACTACTGAAGCTTTCTTT.